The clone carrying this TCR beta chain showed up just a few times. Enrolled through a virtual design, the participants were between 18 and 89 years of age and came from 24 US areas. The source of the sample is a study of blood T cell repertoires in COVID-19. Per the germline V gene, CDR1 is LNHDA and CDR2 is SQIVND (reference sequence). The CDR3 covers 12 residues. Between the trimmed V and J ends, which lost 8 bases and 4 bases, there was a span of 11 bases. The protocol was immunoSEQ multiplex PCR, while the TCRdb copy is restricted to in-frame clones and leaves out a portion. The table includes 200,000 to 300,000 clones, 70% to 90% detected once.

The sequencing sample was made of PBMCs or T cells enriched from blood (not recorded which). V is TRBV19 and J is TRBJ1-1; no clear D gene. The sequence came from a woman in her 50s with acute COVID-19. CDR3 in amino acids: CASRGRTTEAFF. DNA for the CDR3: TGTGCCAGTCGGGGAAGGACCACTGAAGCTTTCTTT.